The text below deals with one T cell receptor beta chain. The entry originates in a study of beta chain features in type 1 diabetes. As for the study in general: Investigators examined 107,917,701 sorted cells across all samples.

The investigators reverse transcribed all of the isolated RNA, so they sequenced expressed TCRB transcripts. Some clones are missing from TCRdb's copy, which holds only in-frame ones; the method was immunoSEQ multiplex PCR. Of roughly 300,000 clones in the sample, 14% were seen once. The CDR3 has 14 residues. Germline values: CDR1 SGHTA, CDR2 FQGNSA. The V gene lost 2 bases and the J gene lost 2 bases, with 9 bases spanning the gap. This receptor was obtained from a man aged 25-45 years in good health. Sequenced sample: central memory CD4+ T cells from blood. The V gene is TRBV7-2, the J gene TRBJ2-5; D is unresolved. The CDR3, as DNA: TGTGCCAGCAGCTTACTTAGGTCGCAAGAGACCCAGTACTTC. Protein product: CASSLLRSQETQYF. The full variable domain, completed using reference TRBV7-2 and TRBJ2-5, is GAGVSQSPSNKVTEKGKDVELRCDPISGHTALYWYRQSLGQGLEFLIYFQGNSAPDKSGLPSDRFSAERTGGSVSTLTIQRTQQEDSAVYLCASSLLRSQETQYFGPGTRLLVL.